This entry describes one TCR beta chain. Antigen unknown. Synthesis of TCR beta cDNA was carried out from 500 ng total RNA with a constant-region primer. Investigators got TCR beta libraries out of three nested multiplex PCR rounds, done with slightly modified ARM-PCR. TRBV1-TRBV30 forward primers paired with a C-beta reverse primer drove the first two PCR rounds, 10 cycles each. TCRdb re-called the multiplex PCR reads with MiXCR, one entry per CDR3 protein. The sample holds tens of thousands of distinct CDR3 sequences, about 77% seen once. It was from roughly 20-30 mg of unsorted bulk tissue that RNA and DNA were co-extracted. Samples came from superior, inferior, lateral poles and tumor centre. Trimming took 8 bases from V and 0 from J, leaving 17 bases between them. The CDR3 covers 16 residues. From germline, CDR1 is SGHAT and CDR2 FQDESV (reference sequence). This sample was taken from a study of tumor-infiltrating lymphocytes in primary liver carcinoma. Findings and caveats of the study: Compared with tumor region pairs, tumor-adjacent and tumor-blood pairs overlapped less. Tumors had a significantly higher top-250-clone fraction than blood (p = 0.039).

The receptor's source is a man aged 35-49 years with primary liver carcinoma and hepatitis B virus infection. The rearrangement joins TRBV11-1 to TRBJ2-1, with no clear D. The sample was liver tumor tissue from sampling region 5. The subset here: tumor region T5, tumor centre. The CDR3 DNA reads TGTGCCAGCGGCCCCCGTGCGGCGGACTCCTACAATGAGCAGTTCTTC. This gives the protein CASGPRAADSYNEQFF.